These 29 T cell receptor beta chains were sequenced from one sample in a study of blood T cell repertoires in COVID-19. Profiling relied on immunoSEQ multiplex PCR, and the TCRdb table lists in-frame clones only, not all of them. The sample records 300,000 to 450,000 clones, approximately 89% being singletons. The sample taken for sequencing was peripheral blood. All receptors derive from a woman under 40 with COVID-19, enrolled during active disease.

The chain is built from TRBV6-5 and TRBJ1-4; perhaps TRBD1 as D (6 bases). CDR1 MNHEY and CDR2 SVGAGI come from the germline V gene. V was cut by 2 bases and J by 7 bases, with 14 bases left in between. CDR3 size: 15 residues. The CDR3 reads CASSYDPGVFEKLFF. CDR3 bases: TGTGCCAGCAGTTACGATCCAGGGGTTTTTGAAAAACTGTTTTTT.

The chain is built from TRBV3-1 (or the pseudogene TRBV3-2) and TRBJ2-5; 10 nucleotides line up with TRBD2. The germline CDR1 and CDR2 sequences are LGHDT and YNNKEL (reference sequence). The CDR3 sequence is 15 residues long. Unmatched junction bases numbered 8, after V lost 4 bases and J lost 6 bases. The CDR3 nucleotides are TGTGCCAGCAGCCCTACCCGGGGACTAGCGCAGACCCAGTACTTC. Translated: CASSPTRGLAQTQYF.

The rearrangement links TRBV4-1 to TRBJ2-1, with 8 nucleotides matching TRBD1. The CDR3 extends over 17 amino acids. Germline CDR1 MGHRA, CDR2 YSYEKL. Unmatched junction bases numbered 14, after V lost 3 bases and J lost 7 bases. CDR3 DNA sequence: TGCGCCAGCAGCCAGCGACAGGGGCCCTTCGAGCCGAATGAGCAGTTCTTC. Its protein product is CASSQRQGPFEPNEQFF.

The rearrangement joins TRBV6-5 to TRBJ2-7; 9 bases are shared with TRBD1. There are 16 residues in the CDR3. J lost 4 bases, V lost 4 bases, and 11 bases had no gene match. Per germline, CDR1 MNHEY and CDR2 SVGAGI. For the CDR3, the DNA is TGTGCCAGCAGTTTGACAGGGGGATTGATGGGATACGAGCAGTACTTC. Translated: CASSLTGGLMGYEQYF.

For the CDR3, the DNA is TGTGCCACCAGCAGAGATCGGGCAGGGAATCAGCCCCAGCATTTT. Amino acids: CATSRDRAGNQPQHF. J is TRBJ1-5 and V is TRBV15, with D maybe TRBD1 (5 bases). The CDR3 covers 15 residues. Trimming shortened V by 0 bases and J by 4 bases, and 10 bases separated the two germline ends. Per germline, CDR1 LNHNV and CDR2 YYDKDF (reference sequence).

The chain joins TRBV7-8 to TRBJ2-2; 10 bases align to TRBD2. CDR1 is SGHVS and CDR2 is FQNEAQ in the germline V gene. The V segment lost 5 bases and the J segment 4 bases; nucleotides outside the gene matches: 16. The CDR3 is 19 amino acids. CDR3 residues: CASSPRRQRTSGFTGELFF. The CDR3 DNA sequence: TGTGCCAGCAGCCCTAGACGACAGAGGACTAGCGGCTTCACCGGGGAGCTGTTTTTT.

The chain carries TRBV28 and TRBJ1-1; D perhaps matches TRBD1 (5 bases). This CDR3 has 12 residues. In germline, CDR1 is MDHEN, CDR2 SYDVKM. The V end was cut by 3 bases, the J end by 8 bases, with 10 bases between. The DNA for the CDR3 is TGTGCCAGCAGTTTGGGCAGGGAAGAAGCTTTCTTT. Amino acid sequence: CASSLGREEAFF.

This clone has a single count. V gene TRBV10-3 combines with J gene TRBJ1-1; maybe TRBD1 (5 bases). The V and J ends lost 7 bases and 1 base respectively, with 10 bases between them. This CDR3 is 13 amino acids long. Germline V gene lookup returns CDR1 ENHRY and CDR2 SYGVKD. The chain's CDR3 is CAITRQQNTEAFF. The CDR3 region has the DNA TGTGCCATCACTAGACAGCAGAACACTGAAGCTTTCTTT.

This chain connects TRBV4-3 to TRBJ2-1; TRBD2 agrees at 9 bases. This CDR3 contains 16 residues. V lost 3 bases and J lost 4; bases outside the gene matches: 7. Germline CDR1 LGHNA, CDR2 YSLEER. DNA for the CDR3: TGCGCCAGCAGCCAGCTGGCTAGCGGGACATACAATGAGCAGTTCTTC. This gives the protein CASSQLASGTYNEQFF.

The chain carries TRBV7-3 and TRBJ2-3, with 7 bases lining up with TRBD2. The CDR3 runs 16 residues. With 2 bases clipped from V and 0 bases from J, the junction kept 5 bases outside the gene matches. Germline-derived CDR1 and CDR2 are SGHTA and FQGTGA. In DNA, the CDR3 is TGTGCCAGCAGCTTACAAGGCGGGGGAAGCACAGATACGCAGTATTTT. Translating gives CASSLQGGGSTDTQYF.

The chain couples TRBV28 to TRBJ2-1; D perhaps matches TRBD2 (5 bases). CDR3 length: 13 amino acids. Germline CDR1 reads MDHEN; CDR2 reads SYDVKM. V lost 7 bases and J 10 bases, leaving 17 bases between the germline ends. CDR3 sequence reads: CASKDTGSGEQFF. In nucleotides, the CDR3 is TGTGCCAGCAAGGATACGGGATCGGGGGAGCAGTTCTTC.

This chain joins TRBV2 and TRBJ2-2, with D unresolved. Germline V gene sequence: CDR1 SNHLY, CDR2 FYNNEI. V dropped 6 bases and J dropped 1 base, with 9 bases sitting between them. This CDR3 contains 14 residues. CDR3 loop: CASRVLVNTGELFF. The CDR3 DNA reads TGTGCCAGCAGGGTCCTAGTGAACACCGGGGAGCTGTTTTTT.

The chain links TRBV28 to TRBJ2-3, with D unclear. Trimming took 2 bases from V and 3 from J, leaving 6 bases between them. CDR3 size: 13 residues. Germline V lookup: CDR1 MDHEN, CDR2 SYDVKM. CDR3 in DNA: TGTGCCAGCAGTTTAGCTAGAACAGATACGCAGTATTTT. This codes for CASSLARTDTQYF.

V is TRBV2 and J is TRBJ2-1; 14 bases map to TRBD2. The CDR3 is made up of 17 amino acids. Germline assignment: CDR1 SNHLY and CDR2 FYNNEI. V lost 6 bases to trimming and J lost 3 bases; unmatched junction nucleotides: 7. CDR3 sequence (DNA): TGTGCCAGCAGGGGGGGACTAGCGGGAGCTCACTACAATGAGCAGTTCTTC. Translating it yields CASRGGLAGAHYNEQFF.

The chain joins TRBV6-6 to TRBJ2-7; TRBD1 aligns across 9 bases. Germline V gives CDR1 MNHNY, CDR2 SVGAGI (reference sequence). The CDR3 contains 15 residues. Unmatched junction bases numbered 6, after V lost 6 bases and J lost 0 bases. CDR3 bases: TGTGCCAGCAGATCGACAGGGGGGGGCTCCTACGAGCAGTACTTC. Translating gives CASRSTGGGSYEQYF.

This chain joins TRBV7-2 and TRBJ2-6; no firm D call. Germline assignment: CDR1 SGHTA and CDR2 FQGNSA. This CDR3 has 15 residues. V was trimmed by 6 bases and J by 6 bases, leaving 15 bases between them. CDR3 nucleotide sequence: TGTGCCAGCAGTGACCAAGGAGCCGCGGCCAACGTCCTGACTTTC. This gives the protein CASSDQGAAANVLTF.

This clone was seen a single time. The gene calls are TRBV7-9 and TRBJ2-1, with 14 bases lining up with TRBD2. The CDR3 totals 16 residues. J lost 9 bases, V lost 2 bases, and 6 bases had no gene match. Germline assignment: CDR1 SEHNR and CDR2 FQNEAQ (reference sequence). The CDR3 DNA is TGTGCCAGCAGCTTACCGGGGACTAGCGGGAGCTTTGAGCAGTTCTTC. Its protein product is CASSLPGTSGSFEQFF.

The V gene is TRBV5-1, the J gene TRBJ2-5; tentatively, D is TRBD1 (6 bases). CDR3 length: 13 residues. The ends were cut back, 2 bases at V and 3 bases at J, with 8 bases in the middle. The germline V gene has CDR1 SGHRS and CDR2 YFSETQ. CDR3 DNA: TGCGCCAGCAGCTTTCCAGGGGAAGAGACCCAGTACTTC. Translation gives CASSFPGEETQYF. Variable domain in full (rest from reference TRBV5-1 and TRBJ2-5): KAGVTQTPRYLIKTRGQQVTLSCSPISGHRSVSWYQQTPGQGLQFLFEYFSETQRNKGNFPGRFSGRQFSNSRSEMNVSTLELGDSALYLCASSFPGEETQYFGPGTRLLVL.

This clone was observed a handful of times. This chain uses TRBV28 with TRBJ2-7, with 13 nucleotides matching TRBD2. Germline V CDR1 and CDR2: MDHEN, SYDVKM. Unmatched junction bases numbered 12, after V lost 6 bases and J lost 7 bases. This CDR3 comprises 16 residues. CDR3 coding DNA: TGTGCCAGCAGGCGACTACTAGCGGGAGGGCCGGGGGAGCAGTACTTC. It codes for CASRRLLAGGPGEQYF.

Remarks on this clone: The limits of the CDR3 on the DNA are not certain, so only TCRdb's listed CDR3 is given. The V call is TRBV21-1, the J call TRBJ2-1; no check of the table's D call, TRBD1, against the DNA was made. TRBV21-1 is a pseudogene segment. The CDR3 has 22 residues if both end residues are counted. The CDR3 protein is CASSKVPPVGQGARRVYNEQFF.

This chain links TRBV4-1 with TRBJ2-7, with D perhaps matching TRBD1 (6 bases). There are 14 residues in the CDR3. Germline V gene lookup returns CDR1 MGHRA and CDR2 YSYEKL. V was clipped by 0 bases and J by 3 bases, with 9 bases between them. The CDR3 coding sequence is TGCGCCAGCAGCCAAGATCCAGGGGTCTACGAGCAGTACTTC. It yields the protein CASSQDPGVYEQYF.

This chain joins TRBV21-1 and TRBJ2-1; the table's D gene call, TRBD2, was not cross checked with the DNA. TRBV21-1 counts as a pseudogene. The CDR3 has 18 amino acids. The chain's CDR3 is CASSKDPPFELRYNEQFF. In DNA form, the CDR3 reads TGTGCCAGCAGCAAAGATCCCCCCTTTGAGCTCCGCTACAATGAGCAGTTCTTC.

The V and J genes are TRBV19 and TRBJ2-3; 12 bases are shared with TRBD2. The CDR3 loop spans 15 amino acids. Germline V gene sequence: CDR1 LNHDA, CDR2 SQIVND (reference sequence). The ends lost 7 bases at V and 4 bases at J; junction bases unmatched: 6. The CDR3 bases are TGTGCCAGTAACCCACTAGCGGGAGGCCCAGATACGCAGTATTTT. It translates to CASNPLAGGPDTQYF.

CDR3 coding DNA: TGTGCCAGCAGCTTAAGTGCTGGAGGATACAATGAGCAGTTCTTC. Translated: CASSLSAGGYNEQFF. The rearrangement links TRBV7-3 to TRBJ2-1; D perhaps matches TRBD2 (5 bases). Per germline, CDR1 SGHTA and CDR2 FQGTGA. Trimming removed 1 base at V and 4 bases at J, with 11 bases between. The CDR3 loop spans 15 amino acids.

The chain uses TRBV27 and TRBJ1-2, with D maybe TRBD1 (6 bases). With 5 bases removed from V and 6 bases from J, the gap between germline ends came to 16 bases. CDR1 and CDR2 (germline): MNHEY, SMNVEV (reference sequence). This CDR3 is built from 14 residues. CDR3 DNA sequence: TGTGCCAGCAGTCCGATAGGGGGGGGGAATGGCTACACCTTC. It codes for CASSPIGGGNGYTF.

The chain combines TRBV2 with TRBJ2-7; D remains ambiguous. The CDR3 contains 12 residues. Per germline, CDR1 SNHLY and CDR2 FYNNEI. Trimming removed 7 bases from V and 2 bases from J, with 9 bases in between. The CDR3 loop is CASKSSAYEQYF. The CDR3 nucleotides are TGTGCCAGCAAATCGAGCGCCTACGAGCAGTACTTC.

CDR3 residues: CASSTTGLKTQYF. CDR3 nucleotide sequence: TGTGCCAGCAGTACGACAGGGCTGAAGACCCAGTACTTC. The genes are TRBV6-5 and TRBJ2-5; 7 bases agree with TRBD1. The V gene's germline CDR1 is MNHEY and CDR2 SVGAGI. The CDR3 length is 13 residues. The V gene end was trimmed by 5 bases and the J gene end by 6 bases; junction bases not matched to a gene: 6.

CDR3 protein: CASSLRDRGGEQYF. The DNA of the CDR3 is TGCGCCAGCAGCCTTCGGGACAGGGGAGGCGAGCAGTACTTC. The chain employs TRBV5-1 and TRBJ2-7, with 10 bases identical to TRBD1. The CDR3 covers 14 residues. The junction had 7 bases not matched to a gene; V was cut back by 4 bases and J by 6 bases. Germline V gene data show CDR1 as SGHRS and CDR2 as YFSETQ.

There are many counts of this clone. The chain joins TRBV7-2 to TRBJ2-3; tentative D call: TRBD1 (6 bases). CDR1 SGHTA and CDR2 FQGNSA come from the germline V gene. There are 14 residues in the CDR3. V was clipped by 5 bases and J by 0 bases, with 9 bases between them. The CDR3 spells CASSGQTSTDTQYF. The CDR3 bases are TGTGCCAGCAGCGGACAGACCAGCACAGATACGCAGTATTTT.